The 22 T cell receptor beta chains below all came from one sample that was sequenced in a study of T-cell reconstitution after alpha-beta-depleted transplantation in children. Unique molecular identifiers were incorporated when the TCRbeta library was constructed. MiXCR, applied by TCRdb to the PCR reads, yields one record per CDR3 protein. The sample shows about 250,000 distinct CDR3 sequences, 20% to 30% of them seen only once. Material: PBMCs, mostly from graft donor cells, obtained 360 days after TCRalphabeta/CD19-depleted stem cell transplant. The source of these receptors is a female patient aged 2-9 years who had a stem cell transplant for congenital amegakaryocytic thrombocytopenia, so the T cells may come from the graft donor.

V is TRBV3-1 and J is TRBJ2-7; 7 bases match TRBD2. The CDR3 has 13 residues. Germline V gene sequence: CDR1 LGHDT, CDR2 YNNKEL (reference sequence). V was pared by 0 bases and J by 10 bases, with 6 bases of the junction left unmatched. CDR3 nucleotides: TGTGCCAGCAGCCAAGATTCGGGGGGAGCTCAGTACTTC. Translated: CASSQDSGGAQYF.

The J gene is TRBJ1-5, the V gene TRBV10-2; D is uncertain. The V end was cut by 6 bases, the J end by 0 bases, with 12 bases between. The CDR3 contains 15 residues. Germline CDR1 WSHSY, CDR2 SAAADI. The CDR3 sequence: CASSGSTYSNQPQHF. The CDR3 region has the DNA TGCGCCAGCAGCGGATCTACTTATAGCAATCAGCCCCAGCATTTT.

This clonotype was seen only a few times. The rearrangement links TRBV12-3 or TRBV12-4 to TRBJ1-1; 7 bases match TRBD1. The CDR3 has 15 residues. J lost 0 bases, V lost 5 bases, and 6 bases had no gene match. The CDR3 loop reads CASSARTGVNTEAFF. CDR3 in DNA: TGTGCCAGCAGTGCTCGGACAGGCGTGAACACTGAAGCTTTCTTT.

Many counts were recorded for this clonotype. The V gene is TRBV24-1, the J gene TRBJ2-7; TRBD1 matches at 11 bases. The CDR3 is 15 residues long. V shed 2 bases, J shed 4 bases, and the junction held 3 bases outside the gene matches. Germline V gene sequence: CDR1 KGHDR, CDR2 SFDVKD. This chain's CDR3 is CATSDSGTGGYEQYF. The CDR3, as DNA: TGTGCCACCAGTGATTCGGGGACAGGGGGATACGAGCAGTACTTC.

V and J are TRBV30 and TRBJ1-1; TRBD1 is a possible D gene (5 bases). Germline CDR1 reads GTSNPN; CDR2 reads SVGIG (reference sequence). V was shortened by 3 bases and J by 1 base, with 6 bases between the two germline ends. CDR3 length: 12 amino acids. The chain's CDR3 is CAWRQANTEAFF. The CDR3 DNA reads TGTGCCTGGAGACAGGCGAACACTGAAGCTTTCTTT.

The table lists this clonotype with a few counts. CDR3 amino acids: CASILAGDAYEQYF. The CDR3 DNA sequence: TGTGCCAGCATACTAGCGGGAGATGCCTACGAGCAGTACTTC. The rearrangement joins TRBV6-2 or TRBV6-3 to TRBJ2-7; 11 nucleotides line up with TRBD2. Trimming cost V 7 bases and J 2 bases; bases outside gene matches: 4. Germline V gives CDR1 MNHEY, CDR2 SVGEGT. CDR3 length: 14 residues.

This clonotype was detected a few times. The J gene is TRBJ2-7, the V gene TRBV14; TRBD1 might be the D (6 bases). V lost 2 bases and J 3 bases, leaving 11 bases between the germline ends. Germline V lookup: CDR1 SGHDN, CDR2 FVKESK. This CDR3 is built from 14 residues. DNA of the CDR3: TGTGCCAGCAGCCAAATCGGGGACATCTACGAGCAGTACTTC. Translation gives CASSQIGDIYEQYF.

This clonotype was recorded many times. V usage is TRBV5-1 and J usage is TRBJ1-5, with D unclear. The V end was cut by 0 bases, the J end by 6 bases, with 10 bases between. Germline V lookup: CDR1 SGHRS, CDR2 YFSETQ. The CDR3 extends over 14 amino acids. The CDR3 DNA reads TGCGCCAGCAGCTTGGGCCCGTCCGGTCAGCCCCAGCATTTT. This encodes CASSLGPSGQPQHF.

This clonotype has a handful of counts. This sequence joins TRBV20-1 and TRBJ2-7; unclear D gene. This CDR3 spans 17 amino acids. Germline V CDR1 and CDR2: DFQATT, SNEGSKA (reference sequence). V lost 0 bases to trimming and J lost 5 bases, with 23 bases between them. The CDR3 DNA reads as TGCAGTGCTAGAGATCGGGCTAGGGAATACGCCTTCCACGAGCAGTACTTC. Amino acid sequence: CSARDRAREYAFHEQYF.

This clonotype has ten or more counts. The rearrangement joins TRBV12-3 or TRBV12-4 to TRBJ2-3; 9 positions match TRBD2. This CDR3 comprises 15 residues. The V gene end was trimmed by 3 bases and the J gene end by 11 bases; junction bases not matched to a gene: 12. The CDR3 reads CASSFSSAGGLWQYF. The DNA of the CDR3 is TGTGCCAGCAGTTTCTCTAGCGCGGGAGGGCTATGGCAGTATTTT.

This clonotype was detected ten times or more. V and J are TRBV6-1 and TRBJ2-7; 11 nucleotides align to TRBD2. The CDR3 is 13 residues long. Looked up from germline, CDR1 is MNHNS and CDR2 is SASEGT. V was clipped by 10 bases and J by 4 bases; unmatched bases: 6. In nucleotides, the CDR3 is TGTGCCACCCGGCGGACTAGCGGGTACGAGCAGTACTTC. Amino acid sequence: CATRRTSGYEQYF.

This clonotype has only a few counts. CDR3 sequence: CASGPRDTTTDTQYF. The CDR3, as DNA: TGTGCCAGTGGGCCCCGGGACACCACCACAGATACGCAGTATTTT. V usage is TRBV19 and J usage is TRBJ2-3; TRBD1 might be the D (6 bases). Germline CDR1 LNHDA, CDR2 SQIVND (reference sequence). This CDR3 contains 15 residues. Deletions cut 8 bases from V and 2 bases from J, with 17 bases between.

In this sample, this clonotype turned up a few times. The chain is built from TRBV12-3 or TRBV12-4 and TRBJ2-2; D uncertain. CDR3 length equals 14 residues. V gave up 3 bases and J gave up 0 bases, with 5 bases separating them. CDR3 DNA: TGTGCCAGCAGTTTTCGGGCGAACACCGGGGAGCTGTTTTTT. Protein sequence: CASSFRANTGELFF.

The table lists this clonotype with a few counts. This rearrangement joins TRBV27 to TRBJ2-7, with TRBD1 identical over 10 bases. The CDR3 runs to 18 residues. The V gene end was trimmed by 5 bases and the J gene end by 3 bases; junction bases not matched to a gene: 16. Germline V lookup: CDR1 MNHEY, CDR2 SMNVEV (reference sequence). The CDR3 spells CASSPKEPGTGVLYEQYF. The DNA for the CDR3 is TGTGCCAGCAGTCCCAAAGAACCCGGGACAGGGGTTCTCTACGAGCAGTACTTC.

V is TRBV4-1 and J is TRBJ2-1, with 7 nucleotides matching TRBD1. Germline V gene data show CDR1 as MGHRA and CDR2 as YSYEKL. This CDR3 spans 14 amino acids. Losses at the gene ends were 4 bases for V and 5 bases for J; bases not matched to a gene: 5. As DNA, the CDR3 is TGCGCCAGCAGCCTCAGACAGGGTAACAATGAGCAGTTCTTC. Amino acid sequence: CASSLRQGNNEQFF.

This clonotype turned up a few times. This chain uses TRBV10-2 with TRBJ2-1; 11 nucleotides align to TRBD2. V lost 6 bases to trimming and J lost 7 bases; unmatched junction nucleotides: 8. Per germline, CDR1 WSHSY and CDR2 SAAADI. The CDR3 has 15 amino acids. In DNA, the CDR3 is TGCGCCAGCAGACGAACTAGCGGGAGTTGGAATGAGCAGTTCTTC. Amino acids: CASRRTSGSWNEQFF.

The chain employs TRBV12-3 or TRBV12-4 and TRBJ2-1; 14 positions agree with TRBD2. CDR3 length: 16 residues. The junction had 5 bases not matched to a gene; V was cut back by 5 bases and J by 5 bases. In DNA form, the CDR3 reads TGTGCCAGCAGTAGGACTAGCGGGGGGCTTCACAATGAGCAGTTCTTC. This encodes CASSRTSGGLHNEQFF.

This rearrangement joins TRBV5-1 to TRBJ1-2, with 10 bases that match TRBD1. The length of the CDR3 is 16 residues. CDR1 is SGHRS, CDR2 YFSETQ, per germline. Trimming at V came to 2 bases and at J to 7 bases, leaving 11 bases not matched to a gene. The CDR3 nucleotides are TGCGCCAGCAGCTTTATTCCGGGACAGGGGATGAGTGGCTACACCTTC. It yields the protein CASSFIPGQGMSGYTF.

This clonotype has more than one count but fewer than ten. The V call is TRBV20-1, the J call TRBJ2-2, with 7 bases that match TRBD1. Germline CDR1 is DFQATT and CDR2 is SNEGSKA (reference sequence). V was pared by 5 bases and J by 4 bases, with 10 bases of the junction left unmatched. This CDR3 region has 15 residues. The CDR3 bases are TGCAGTGCTGACGCCTGGGACAGAACCACCGGGGAGCTGTTTTTT. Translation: CSADAWDRTTGELFF.

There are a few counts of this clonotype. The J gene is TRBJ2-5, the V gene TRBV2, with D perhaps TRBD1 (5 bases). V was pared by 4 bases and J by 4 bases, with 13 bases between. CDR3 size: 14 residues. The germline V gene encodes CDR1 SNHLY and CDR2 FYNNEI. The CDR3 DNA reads TGTGCCAGCAGTGCAGGGTACCGAGGAGAGACCCAGTACTTC. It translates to CASSAGYRGETQYF.

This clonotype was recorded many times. The CDR3 DNA follows: TGTGCCAGCAGCAGCGTTGGCAGGCCGCCTTACAATGAGCAGTTCTTC. Residues: CASSSVGRPPYNEQFF. V usage is TRBV12-3 or TRBV12-4 and J usage is TRBJ2-1; no reliable D call. V lost 6 bases to trimming and J lost 4 bases, with 19 bases between them. CDR3 length equals 16 residues.

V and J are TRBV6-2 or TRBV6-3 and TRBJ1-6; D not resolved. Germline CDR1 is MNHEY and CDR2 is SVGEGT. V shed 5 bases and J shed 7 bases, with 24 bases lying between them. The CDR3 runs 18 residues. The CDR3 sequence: CASSHKRTALLQNSPLHF. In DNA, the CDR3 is TGTGCCAGCAGTCATAAAAGGACGGCCTTGCTTCAGAATTCACCCCTCCACTTT.